These T cell receptor beta chains were read from a single sample in a study of blood T cell repertoires in COVID-19. The repertoire was sequenced with immunoSEQ multiplex PCR; TCRdb's copy has only in-frame clones and lacks some. The sample records about 200,000 clones, 82% being singletons. The sequencing sample was made of peripheral blood. The receptors come from a woman older than 75 with COVID-19, enrolled during active disease. Both conserved end residues are part of each CDR3. D genes are given only for firm matches. Rows give clone size only sometimes, using once, few, many, or a class for an expanded clone.

TRBJ1-2 TRBV6-5 . TRBD1 CASSIRDRLYGYTF TGTGCCAGCAGTATCCGGGACAGGCTCTATGGCTACACCTTC
TRBJ1-5 TRBV19 . TRBD1 CASSPGGTGERVQPQHF TGTGCCAGTAGTCCAGGAGGGACAGGGGAACGTGTCCAGCCCCAGCATTTT
TRBJ2-1 TRBV29-1 . TRBD2 CSVSRAGTSGYNEQFF TGCAGCGTTAGCAGAGCGGGGACTAGCGGCTACAATGAGCAGTTCTTC
TRBJ2-2 TRBV24-1 . . CATSDARGGNTGELFF TGTGCCACCAGTGACGCGAGGGGAGGGAACACCGGGGAGCTGTTTTTT
TRBJ2-7 TRBV6-5 . TRBD1 CATRGQGSSYEQYF TGTGCCACCCGGGGACAGGGTAGCTCCTACGAGCAGTACTTC
TRBJ2-7 TRBV29-1 few . CSVGSSYEQYF TGCAGCGTTGGTAGCTCCTACGAGCAGTACTTC
TRBJ2-2 TRBV5-4 . . CASSLEYRGGTGELFF TGTGCCAGCAGCTTGGAATATAGGGGGGGTACCGGGGAGCTGTTTTTT
TRBJ1-2 TRBV19 . TRBD1 CASRRQGGIGGYTF TGTGCCAGTAGACGACAGGGGGGTATCGGTGGCTACACCTTC
TRBJ2-1 TRBV11-3 few TRBD2 CASSLGSGVYNEQFF TGTGCCAGCAGCTTAGGTAGCGGGGTCTACAATGAGCAGTTCTTC
TRBJ1-2 TRBV2 . . CASSEQGIGYTF TGTGCCAGCAGTGAACAGGGGATAGGCTACACCTTC
TRBJ1-3 TRBV13 . TRBD1 CASSPGTGGNTIYF TGTGCCAGCAGCCCCGGGACAGGTGGAAACACCATATATTTT
TRBJ1-3 TRBV7-9 . . CASSLLLGNTIYF TGTGCCAGCAGCCTCCTTTTGGGAAACACCATATATTTT
TRBJ2-1 TRBV5-5 . TRBD1 CASSLAEGAYNEQFF TGTGCCAGCAGCTTGGCAGAGGGGGCATACAATGAGCAGTTCTTC
TRBJ2-5 TRBV18 few TRBD1 CASSPPGQGAETQYF TGTGCCAGCTCACCTCCGGGACAGGGGGCAGAGACCCAGTACTTC
TRBJ2-4 TRBV29-1 . . CSAAYGGNIQYF TGCAGCGCCGCCTACGGGGGAAACATTCAGTACTTC
TRBJ1-1 TRBV6-2/TRBV6-3 . . CASSYNHRNTEAFF TGTGCCAGCAGTTACAACCACAGGAACACTGAAGCTTTCTTT
TRBJ1-5 TRBV7-2 . TRBD1 CASSWTGVSNQPQHF TGTGCCAGCAGCTGGACAGGGGTTAGCAATCAGCCCCAGCATTTT
TRBJ2-7 TRBV9 . TRBD2 CASSPAAGGAYEQYF TGTGCCAGCAGCCCCGCGGCCGGGGGGGCCTACGAGCAGTACTTC
TRBJ1-2 TRBV18 . TRBD1 CASSPTGQAYGYTF TGTGCCAGCTCACCAACGGGACAGGCGTATGGCTACACCTTC
TRBJ1-1 TRBV15 once TRBD1 CATSRRQGRNTEAFF TGTGCCACCAGCAGAAGACAGGGGAGAAACACTGAAGCTTTCTTT
TRBJ1-3 TRBV30 . . CAWSWGRISGNTIYF TGTGCCTGGAGTTGGGGCCGCATCTCTGGAAACACCATATATTTT
TRBJ2-7 TRBV21-1 . . CASSGQGRRWSYEQYF TGTGCCAGCAGCGGACAGGGGAGGCGGTGGTCCTACGAGCAGTACTTC
TRBJ2-3 TRBV3-1/TRBV3-2 . TRBD2 CASSQAGTRGTDTQYF TGTGCCAGCAGTCAAGCCGGGACTAGAGGCACAGATACGCAGTATTTT
TRBJ1-1 TRBV15 . TRBD1 CATSRDGDRASEAFF TGTGCCACCAGCAGAGATGGGGACAGGGCCTCTGAAGCTTTCTTT
TRBJ2-7 TRBV18 . TRBD1 CASSPAIDRDEQYF TGTGCCAGCTCACCAGCGATTGACAGGGACGAGCAGTACTTC